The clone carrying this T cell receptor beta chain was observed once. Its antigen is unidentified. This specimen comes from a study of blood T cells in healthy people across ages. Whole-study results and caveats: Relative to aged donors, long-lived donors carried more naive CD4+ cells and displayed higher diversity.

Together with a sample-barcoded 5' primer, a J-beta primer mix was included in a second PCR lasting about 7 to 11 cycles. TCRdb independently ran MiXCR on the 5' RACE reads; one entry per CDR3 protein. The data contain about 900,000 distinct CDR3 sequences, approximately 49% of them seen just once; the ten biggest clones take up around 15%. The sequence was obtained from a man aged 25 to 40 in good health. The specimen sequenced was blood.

The CDR3 DNA reads as TGTGCCAGCAGCCTCCGCAGTACTAGCGGGGCAAACAATGAGCAGTTCTTC. Translating gives CASSLRSTSGANNEQFF. J is TRBJ2-1 and V is TRBV7-8; 10 positions agree with TRBD2. This CDR3 spans 17 amino acids. CDR1 and CDR2 from the germline V gene are SGHVS and FQNEAQ. Trimming cost V 5 bases and J 5 bases; bases outside gene matches: 12.